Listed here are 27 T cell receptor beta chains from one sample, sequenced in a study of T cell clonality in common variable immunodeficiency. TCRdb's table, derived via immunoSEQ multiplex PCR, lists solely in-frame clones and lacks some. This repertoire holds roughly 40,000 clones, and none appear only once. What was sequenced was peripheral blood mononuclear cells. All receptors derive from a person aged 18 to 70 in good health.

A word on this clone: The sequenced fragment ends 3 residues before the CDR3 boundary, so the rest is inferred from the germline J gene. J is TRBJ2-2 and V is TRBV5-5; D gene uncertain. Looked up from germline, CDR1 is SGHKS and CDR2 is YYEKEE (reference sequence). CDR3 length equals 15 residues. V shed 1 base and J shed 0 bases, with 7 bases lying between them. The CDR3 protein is CASSLRLANTGELFF. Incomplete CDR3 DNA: TGTGCCAGCAGCTTGCGATTAGCGAACACCGGGGAG.

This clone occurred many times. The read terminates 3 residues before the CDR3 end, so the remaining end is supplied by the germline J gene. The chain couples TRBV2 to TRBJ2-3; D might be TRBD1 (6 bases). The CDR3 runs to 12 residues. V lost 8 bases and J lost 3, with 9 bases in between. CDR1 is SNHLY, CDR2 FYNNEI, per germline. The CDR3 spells CASGQKTDTQYF. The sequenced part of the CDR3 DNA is TGTGCCAGCGGACAGAAAACAGATACG.

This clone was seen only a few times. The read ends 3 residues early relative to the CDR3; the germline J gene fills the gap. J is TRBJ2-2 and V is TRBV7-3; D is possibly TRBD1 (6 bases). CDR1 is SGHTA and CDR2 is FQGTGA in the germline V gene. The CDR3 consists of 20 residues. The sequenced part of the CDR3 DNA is TGTGCCAGCAGCTTAATCCCGCCAGGGGCCCCTTTTTCTGGGGCCAACGTG. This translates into CASSLIPPGAPFSGANV. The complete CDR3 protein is CASSLIPPGAPFSGANVLFF.

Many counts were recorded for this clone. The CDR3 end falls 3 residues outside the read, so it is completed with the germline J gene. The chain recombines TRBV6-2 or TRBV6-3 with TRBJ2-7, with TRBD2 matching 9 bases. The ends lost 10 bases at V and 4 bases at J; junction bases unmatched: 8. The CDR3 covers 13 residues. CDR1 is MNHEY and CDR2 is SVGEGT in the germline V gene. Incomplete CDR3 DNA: TGTGCCACTGAGGCGGGAGGGCCATACGAG. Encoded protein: CATEAGGPYE. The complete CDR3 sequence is CATEAGGPYEQYF.

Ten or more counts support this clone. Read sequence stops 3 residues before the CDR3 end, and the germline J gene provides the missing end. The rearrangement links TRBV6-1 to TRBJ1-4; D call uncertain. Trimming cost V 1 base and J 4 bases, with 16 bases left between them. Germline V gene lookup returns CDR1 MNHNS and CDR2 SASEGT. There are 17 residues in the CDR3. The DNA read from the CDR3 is TGTGCCAGCAGTGAAGTGGGCAGGAACGCTCTTAATGAAAAA. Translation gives CASSEVGRNALNEK. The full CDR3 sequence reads CASSEVGRNALNEKLFF.

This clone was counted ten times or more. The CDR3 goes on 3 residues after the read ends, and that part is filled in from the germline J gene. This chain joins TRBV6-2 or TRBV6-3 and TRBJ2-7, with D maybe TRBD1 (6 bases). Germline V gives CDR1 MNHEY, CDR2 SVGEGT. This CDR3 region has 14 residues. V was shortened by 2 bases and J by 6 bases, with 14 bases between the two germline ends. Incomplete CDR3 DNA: TGTGCCAGCAGTTACGGGACACCAAGTCGCGAG. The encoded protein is CASSYGTPSRE. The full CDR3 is CASSYGTPSREQYF.

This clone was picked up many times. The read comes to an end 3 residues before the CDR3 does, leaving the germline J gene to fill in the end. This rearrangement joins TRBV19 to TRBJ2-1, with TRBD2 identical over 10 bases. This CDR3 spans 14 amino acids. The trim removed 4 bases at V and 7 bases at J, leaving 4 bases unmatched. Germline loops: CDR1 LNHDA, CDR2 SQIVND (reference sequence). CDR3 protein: CASSTTSGTNEQFF. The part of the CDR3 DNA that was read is TGTGCCAGTAGTACCACTAGCGGGACGAATGAG.

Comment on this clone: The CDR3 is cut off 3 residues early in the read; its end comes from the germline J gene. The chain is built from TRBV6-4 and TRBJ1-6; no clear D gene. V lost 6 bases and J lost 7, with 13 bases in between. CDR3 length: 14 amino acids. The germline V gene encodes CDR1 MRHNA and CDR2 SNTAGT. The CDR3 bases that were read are TGTGCCAGCAGCGCGGGGTCTTCAAATTCACCC. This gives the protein CASSAGSSNSP. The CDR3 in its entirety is CASSAGSSNSPLHF.

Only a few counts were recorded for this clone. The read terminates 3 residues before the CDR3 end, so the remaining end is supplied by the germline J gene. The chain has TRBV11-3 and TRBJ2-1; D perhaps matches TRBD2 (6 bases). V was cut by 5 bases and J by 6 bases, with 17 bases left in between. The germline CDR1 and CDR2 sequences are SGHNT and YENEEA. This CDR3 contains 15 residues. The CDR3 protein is CASSARGGRGNEQFF. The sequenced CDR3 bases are TGTGCCAGCAGCGCACGTGGAGGGCGGGGCAATGAG.

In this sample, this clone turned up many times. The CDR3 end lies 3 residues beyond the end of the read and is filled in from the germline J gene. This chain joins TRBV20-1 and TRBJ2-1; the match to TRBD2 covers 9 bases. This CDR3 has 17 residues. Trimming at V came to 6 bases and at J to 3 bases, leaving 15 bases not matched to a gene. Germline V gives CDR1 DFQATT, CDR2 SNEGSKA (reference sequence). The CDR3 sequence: CSAPRLAGAINYNEQFF. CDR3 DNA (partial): TGCAGTGCCCCCCGGTTAGCGGGAGCGATTAACTACAATGAG.

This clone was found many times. CDR3 protein: CASSPSSLWNEQFF. The DNA read from the CDR3 is TGTGCCAGCAGCCCCTCTTCACTCTGGAATGAG. The V gene is TRBV7-9, the J gene TRBJ2-1; D remains ambiguous. Read coverage stops 3 residues before the CDR3 terminus; the germline J gene supplies the remainder. Trimming took off 5 bases at V and 7 bases at J, with 15 bases between the two ends. Looked up from germline, CDR1 is SEHNR and CDR2 is FQNEAQ (reference sequence). The CDR3 contains 14 residues.

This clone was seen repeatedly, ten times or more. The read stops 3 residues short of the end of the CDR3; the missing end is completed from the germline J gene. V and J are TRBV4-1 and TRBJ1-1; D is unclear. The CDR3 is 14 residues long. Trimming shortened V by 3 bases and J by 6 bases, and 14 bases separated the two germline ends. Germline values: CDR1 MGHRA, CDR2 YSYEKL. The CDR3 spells CASSHQSRISEAFF. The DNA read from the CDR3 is TGCGCCAGCAGCCATCAATCTAGGATCTCTGAA.

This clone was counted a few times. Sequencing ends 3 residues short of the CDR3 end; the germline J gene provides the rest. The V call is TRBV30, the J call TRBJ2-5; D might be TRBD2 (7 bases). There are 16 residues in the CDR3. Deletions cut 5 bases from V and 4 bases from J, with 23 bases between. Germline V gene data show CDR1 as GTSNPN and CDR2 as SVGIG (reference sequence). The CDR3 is CAWSRRGGAQGETQYF. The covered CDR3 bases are TGTGCCTGGTCGAGAAGGGGGGGGGCCCAAGGAGAGACC.

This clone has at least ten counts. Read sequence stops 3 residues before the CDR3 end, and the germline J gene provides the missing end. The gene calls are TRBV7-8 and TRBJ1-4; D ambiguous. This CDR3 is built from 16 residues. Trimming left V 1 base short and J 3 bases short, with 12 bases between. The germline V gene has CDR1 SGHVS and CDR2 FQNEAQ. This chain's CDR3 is CASSLVPSLANEKLFF. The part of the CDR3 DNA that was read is TGTGCCAGCAGCTTAGTCCCCAGTCTCGCTAATGAAAAA.

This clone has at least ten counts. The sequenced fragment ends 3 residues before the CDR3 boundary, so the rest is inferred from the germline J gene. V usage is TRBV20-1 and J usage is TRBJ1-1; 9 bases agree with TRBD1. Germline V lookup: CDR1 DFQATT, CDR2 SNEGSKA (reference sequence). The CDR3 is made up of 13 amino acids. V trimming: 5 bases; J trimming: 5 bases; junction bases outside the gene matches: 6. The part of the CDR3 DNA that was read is TGCAGTGCTGAGACAGGGGGAGATACTGAA. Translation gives CSAETGGDTE. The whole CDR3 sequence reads CSAETGGDTEAFF.

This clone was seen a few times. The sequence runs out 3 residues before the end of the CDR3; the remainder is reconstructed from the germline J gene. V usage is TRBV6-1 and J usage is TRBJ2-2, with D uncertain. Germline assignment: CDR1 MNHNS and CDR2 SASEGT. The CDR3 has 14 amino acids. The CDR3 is CASSERVVNSPLFF. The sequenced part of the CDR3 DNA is TGTGCCAGCAGTGAACGGGTCGTAAATTCACCG.

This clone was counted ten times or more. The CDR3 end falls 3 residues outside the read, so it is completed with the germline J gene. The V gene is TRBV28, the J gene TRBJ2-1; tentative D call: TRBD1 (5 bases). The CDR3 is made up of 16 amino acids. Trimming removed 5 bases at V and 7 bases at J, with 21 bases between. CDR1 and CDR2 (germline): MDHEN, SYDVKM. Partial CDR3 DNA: TGTGCCAGCAGTCCTCGGGCAGGGATCCCCGAGAATGAG. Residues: CASSPRAGIPENE. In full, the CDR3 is CASSPRAGIPENEQFF.

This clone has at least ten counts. CDR3 loop: CASSVDLREGGELFF. The part of the CDR3 DNA that was read is TGTGCCAGCAGCGTAGATTTGCGGGAGGGCGGGGAG. J is TRBJ2-2 and V is TRBV9, with 9 positions matching TRBD2. The read ends 3 residues before the CDR3 terminus; that terminus is restored from the germline J gene. Germline CDR1 reads SGDLS; CDR2 reads YYNGEE. The trim removed 0 bases at V and 7 bases at J, leaving 4 bases unmatched. The length of the CDR3 is 15 residues. The whole variable domain, remainder taken from reference TRBV9 and TRBJ2-2, is DSGVTQTPKHLITATGQRVTLRCSPRSGDLSVYWYQQSLDQGLQFLIQYYNGEERAKGNILERFSAQQFPDLHSELNLSSLELGDSALYFCASSVDLREGGELFFGEGSRLTVL.

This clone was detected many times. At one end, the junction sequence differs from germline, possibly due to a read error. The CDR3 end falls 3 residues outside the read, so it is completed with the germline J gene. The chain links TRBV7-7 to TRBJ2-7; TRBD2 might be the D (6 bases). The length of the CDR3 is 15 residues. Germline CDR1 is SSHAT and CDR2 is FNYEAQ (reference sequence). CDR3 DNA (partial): TGTGCTAGCAGCCTTACCTATAGCGGTAACTACGAG. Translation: CASSLTYSGNYE. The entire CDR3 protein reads CASSLTYSGNYEQYF. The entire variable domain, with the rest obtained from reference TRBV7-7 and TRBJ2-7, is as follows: GAGVSQSPRYKVTKRGQDVTLRCDPISSHATLYWYQQALGQGPEFLTYFNYEAQPDKSGLPSDRFSAERPEGSISTLTIQRTEQRDSAMYRCASSLTYSGNYEQYFGPGTRLTVT.

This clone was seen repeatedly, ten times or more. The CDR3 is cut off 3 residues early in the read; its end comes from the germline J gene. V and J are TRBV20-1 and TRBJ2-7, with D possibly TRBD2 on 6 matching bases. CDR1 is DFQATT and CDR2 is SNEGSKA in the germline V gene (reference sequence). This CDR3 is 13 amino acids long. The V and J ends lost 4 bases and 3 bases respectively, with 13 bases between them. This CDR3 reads CSANRDSLYEQYF. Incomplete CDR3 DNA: TGCAGTGCTAACCGGGACTCACTCTACGAG.

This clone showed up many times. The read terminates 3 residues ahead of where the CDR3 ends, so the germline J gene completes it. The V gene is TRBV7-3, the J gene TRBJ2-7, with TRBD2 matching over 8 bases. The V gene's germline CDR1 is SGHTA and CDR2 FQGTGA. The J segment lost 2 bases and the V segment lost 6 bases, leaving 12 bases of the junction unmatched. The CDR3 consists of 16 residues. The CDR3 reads CASSTRKTSGPYEQYF. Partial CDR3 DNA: TGTGCCAGCAGTACTAGGAAAACTAGCGGACCCTACGAG.

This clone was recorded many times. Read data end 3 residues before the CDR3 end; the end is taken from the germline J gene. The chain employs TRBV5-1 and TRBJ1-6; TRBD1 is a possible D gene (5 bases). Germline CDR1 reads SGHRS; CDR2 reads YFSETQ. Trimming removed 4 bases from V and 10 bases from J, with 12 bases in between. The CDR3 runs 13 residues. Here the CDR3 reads CASSRDQGSPLHF. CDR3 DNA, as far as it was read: TGCGCCAGCAGCCGCGACCAGGGATCACCC.

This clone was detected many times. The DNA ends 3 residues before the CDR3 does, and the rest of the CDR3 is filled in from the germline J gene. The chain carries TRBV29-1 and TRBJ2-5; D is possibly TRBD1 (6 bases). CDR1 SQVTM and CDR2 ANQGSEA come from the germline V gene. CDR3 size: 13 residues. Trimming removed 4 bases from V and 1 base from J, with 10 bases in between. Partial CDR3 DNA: TGCAGCGTTGGCAGGACAGTCCAAGAGACC. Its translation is CSVGRTVQET. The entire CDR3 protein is CSVGRTVQETQYF.

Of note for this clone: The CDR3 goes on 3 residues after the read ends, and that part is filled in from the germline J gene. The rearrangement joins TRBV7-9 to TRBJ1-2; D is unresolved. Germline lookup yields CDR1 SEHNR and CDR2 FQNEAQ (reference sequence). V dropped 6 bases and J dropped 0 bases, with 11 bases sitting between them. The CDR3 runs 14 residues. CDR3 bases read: TGTGCCAGCAGGCGGAGAGAAACTAACTATGGC. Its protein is CASRRRETNYG. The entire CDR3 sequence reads CASRRRETNYGYTF.

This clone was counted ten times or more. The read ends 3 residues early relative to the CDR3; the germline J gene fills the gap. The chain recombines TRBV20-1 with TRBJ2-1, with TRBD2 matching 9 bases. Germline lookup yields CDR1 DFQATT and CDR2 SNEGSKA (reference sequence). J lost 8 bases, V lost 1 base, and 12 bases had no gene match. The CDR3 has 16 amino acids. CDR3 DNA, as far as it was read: TGCAGTGCTAGAGCCCCTCGGCGGGAGGGCCCCCATGAG. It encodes CSARAPRREGPHE. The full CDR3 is CSARAPRREGPHEQFF.

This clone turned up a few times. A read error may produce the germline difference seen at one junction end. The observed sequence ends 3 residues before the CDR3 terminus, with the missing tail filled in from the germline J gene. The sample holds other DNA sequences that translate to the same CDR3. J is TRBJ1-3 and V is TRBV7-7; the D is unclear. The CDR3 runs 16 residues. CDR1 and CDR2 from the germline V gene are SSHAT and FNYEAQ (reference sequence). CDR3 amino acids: CASSFVAATSGNTIYF. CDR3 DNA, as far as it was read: TGTGCTAGCAGCTTCGTCGCGGCAACCTCTGGAAACACC.

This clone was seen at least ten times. Incomplete CDR3 DNA: TGCGCCAGCAGCTTAAACCTAGACAATGAG. Translation gives CASSLNLDNE. The entire CDR3 is CASSLNLDNEQFF. J is TRBJ2-1 and V is TRBV5-1; D is undetermined. With the read ending 3 residues before the CDR3 end, the germline J gene is used to fill in that end. CDR3 size: 13 residues. Deletions cut 2 bases from V and 5 bases from J, with 8 bases between. The V gene's germline CDR1 is SGHRS and CDR2 YFSETQ.